This paragraph covers one T cell receptor (beta chain) sequence. Assay: immunoSEQ multiplex PCR; the TCRdb copy retains only in-frame clones and omits some. The data show about 660,000 clones, more than 75% seen once. The sample originates from a study of shared T cell receptors in the human thymus. V was clipped by 3 bases and J by 2 bases, with 10 bases between them. Germline lookup yields CDR1 MNHEY and CDR2 SVGAGI. This CDR3 spans 14 amino acids. The data were also submitted as part of a second study, on human thymus T cells.

The receptor comes from a boy younger than two with a congenital heart defect. Source material: thymocytes. The chain couples TRBV6-5 to TRBJ2-5, with D possibly TRBD1 on 6 matching bases. CDR3 DNA: TGTGCCAGCAGTTATGGGACACAGCAAGAGACCCAGTACTTC. Translated: CASSYGTQQETQYF.